A selection of T cell receptor beta chains follows, all from one sample in a study of early T cells in non-severe SARS-CoV-2 infection. Each CDR3 protein is one row after TCRdb ran MiXCR on the 5' RACE reads. There are some 100,000 distinct CDR3 sequences in the sample; roughly 15% occur only once, and about 0.58% lies in the top ten. The sequenced sample consisted of whole blood. These receptor sequences come from an adult who was a healthcare worker with PCR-confirmed SARS-CoV-2 infection or an uninfected control (not recorded which). Each CDR3 is given with its conserved first and last residue. The D gene is left open where the match is weak. Clone size is not always given. Where it is, it says once, few, many or a class for expanded clones.

TRBJ2-5	TRBV24-1	.	.	CARSRGEETQYF	TGTGCCAGGAGCAGGGGGGAAGAGACCCAGTACTTC
TRBJ2-5	TRBV27	TRBD1	few	CASSATGVETQYF	TGTGCCAGCAGCGCGACAGGGGTCGAGACCCAGTACTTC
TRBJ1-3	TRBV18	TRBD1	.	CASSSNSAGTAGNTIYF	TGTGCCAGCTCATCTAATTCCGCCGGGACAGCTGGAAACACCATATATTTT
TRBJ2-1	TRBV4-2	TRBD2	once	CASSQEGLAGGYNEQFF	TGTGCCAGCAGCCAAGAGGGACTAGCGGGGGGGTACAATGAGCAGTTCTTC
TRBJ2-1	TRBV11-2	.	many	CASSLDRGEF	TGTGCCAGCAGCTTAGATCGCGGGGAATTC
TRBJ2-5	TRBV5-1	TRBD1	few	CATSTQGAIVETQYF	TGCGCCACCTCGACACAGGGGGCTATCGTGGAGACCCAGTACTTC
TRBJ2-5	TRBV20-1	TRBD2	few	CSARDASGGLETQYF	TGCAGTGCTAGAGATGCTAGCGGGGGGTTGGAGACCCAGTACTTC
TRBJ1-1	TRBV20-1	.	.	CSAARGGTEAFF	TGCAGTGCGGCCAGGGGTGGCACTGAAGCTTTCTTT
TRBJ1-2	TRBV19	.	few	CASSYSGLWDTNYGYTF	TGTGCCAGTAGTTACTCGGGGTTATGGGATACCAACTATGGCTACACCTTC
TRBJ2-4	TRBV5-1	.	many	CASSLDPWRGRAKNIQYF	TGCGCCAGCAGCTTGGATCCGTGGCGGGGTAGAGCCAAAAACATTCAGTACTTC
TRBJ1-6	TRBV2	.	many	CASSDGERSPLHF	TGTGCCAGCAGTGACGGAGAGCGGTCACCCCTCCACTTT